Listed below are T cell receptor beta chains from one sample, sequenced in a study of shared clonotypes between healthy human individuals. Generated by immunoSEQ multiplex PCR, the TCRdb table keeps only in-frame clones and is missing some. The data show fewer than 1.6 million clones, about 98.5% seen once. Sequencing was carried out using naive CD4+ T cells sorted from blood. The receptors stem from a man younger than 45 in good health. CDR3s include the opening cysteine and the closing phenylalanine or tryptophan. The order of the fields is CDR3 protein, CDR3 DNA, D gene, clone size, V gene, J gene. A D gene is named only where the DNA matches it firmly. Clone size, where shown, is once, few, many, or a class for clones that have expanded.

CATKHPGGATDTQYF	TGTGCCACCAAGCACCCAGGTGGGGCCACAGATACGCAGTATTTT	-	-	TRBV15	TRBJ2-3
CASSQRTQGIGTQYF	TGCGCCAGCAGCCAACGTACCCAGGGGATAGGTACGCAGTATTTT	-	-	TRBV4-1	TRBJ2-3
CASSLLETQYF	TGTGCCAGCAGCTTACTGGAGACCCAGTACTTC	-	-	TRBV11-2	TRBJ2-5
CASSDGSLPNGGELFF	TGTGCCAGCAGTGACGGATCGCTCCCCAACGGGGGGGAGCTGTTTTTT	-	few	TRBV2	TRBJ2-2
CASSTPGVGVGEKLFF	TGTGCCAGCAGCACCCCGGGGGTAGGAGTAGGTGAAAAACTGTTTTTT	-	-	TRBV5-5	TRBJ1-4
CASSLVPGTDSGNTIYF	TGTGCCAGCAGCTTAGTCCCCGGGACAGACTCTGGAAACACCATATATTTT	TRBD1	once	TRBV11-2	TRBJ1-3
CASSLGLAESTDTQYF	TGTGCCAGCAGCCTGGGACTAGCGGAGAGCACAGATACGCAGTATTTT	TRBD2	-	TRBV11-3	TRBJ2-3
CASSLARDDNEQFF	TGTGCCAGCAGCTTAGCGCGGGATGACAATGAGCAGTTCTTC	-	-	TRBV7-2	TRBJ2-1
CASSYADSGYTF	TGTGCCAGCAGTTACGCGGATTCCGGCTACACCTTC	-	-	TRBV6-6	TRBJ1-2
CASSLGGGVAGRYEQYF	TGTGCCAGCAGCTTAGGGGGCGGGGTAGCGGGACGGTACGAGCAGTACTTC	TRBD2	-	TRBV7-9	TRBJ2-7
CASSWASGGSYEQYF	TGTGCCAGCAGTTGGGCTAGCGGGGGATCCTACGAGCAGTACTTC	TRBD2	-	TRBV28	TRBJ2-7
CSVVAETQYF	TGCAGCGTTGTAGCGGAGACCCAGTACTTC	-	-	TRBV29-1	TRBJ2-5
CASSLAVSTDTQYF	TGTGCCAGCAGCTTAGCGGTGAGCACAGATACGCAGTATTTT	-	-	TRBV11-3	TRBJ2-3
CASSFRTSSSNEKLFF	TGTGCCAGCAGCTTTAGAACCTCTAGTTCTAATGAAAAACTGTTTTTT	-	-	TRBV7-2	TRBJ1-4
CSVEGPGTGSYEQYF	TGCAGCGTTGAGGGACCCGGGACAGGCTCCTACGAGCAGTACTTC	TRBD1	-	TRBV29-1	TRBJ2-7
CASSLRTANPYEQYF	TGCGCCAGCAGCTTGAGGACAGCAAACCCTTACGAGCAGTACTTC	-	-	TRBV5-1	TRBJ2-7
CASSLFALQDRSNQPQHF	TGTGCCAGCAGTTTATTCGCACTACAGGATCGTAGCAATCAGCCCCAGCATTTT	-	-	TRBV27	TRBJ1-5